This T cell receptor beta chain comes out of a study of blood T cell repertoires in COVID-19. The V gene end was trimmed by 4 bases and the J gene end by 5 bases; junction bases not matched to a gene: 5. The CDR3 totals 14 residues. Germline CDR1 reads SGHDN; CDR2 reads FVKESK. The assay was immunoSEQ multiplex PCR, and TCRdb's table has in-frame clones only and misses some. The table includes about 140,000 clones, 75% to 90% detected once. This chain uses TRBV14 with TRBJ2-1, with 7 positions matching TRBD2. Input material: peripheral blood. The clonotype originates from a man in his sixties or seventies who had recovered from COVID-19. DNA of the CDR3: TGTGCCAGCAGCCTCCCCGGGAGGAACAATGAGCAGTTCTTC. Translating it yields CASSLPGRNNEQFF.